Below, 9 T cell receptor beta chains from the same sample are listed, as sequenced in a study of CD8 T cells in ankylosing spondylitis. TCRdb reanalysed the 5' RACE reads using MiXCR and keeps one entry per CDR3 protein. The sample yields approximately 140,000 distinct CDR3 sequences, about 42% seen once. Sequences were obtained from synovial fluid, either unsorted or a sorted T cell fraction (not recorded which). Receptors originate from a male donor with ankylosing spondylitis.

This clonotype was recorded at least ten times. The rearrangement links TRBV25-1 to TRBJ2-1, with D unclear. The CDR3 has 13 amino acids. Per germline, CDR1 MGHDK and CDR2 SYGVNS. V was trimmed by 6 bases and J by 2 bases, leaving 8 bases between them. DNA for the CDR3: TGTGCCAGCAGCTCCGCCGCCTACAATGAGCAGTTCTTC. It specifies CASSSAAYNEQFF.

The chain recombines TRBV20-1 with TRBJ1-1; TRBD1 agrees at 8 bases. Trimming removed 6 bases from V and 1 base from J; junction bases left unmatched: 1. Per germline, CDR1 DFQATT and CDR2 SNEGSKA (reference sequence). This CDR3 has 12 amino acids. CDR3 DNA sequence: TGCAGTGCCACAGGGGGGAACACTGAAGCTTTCTTT. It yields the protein CSATGGNTEAFF.

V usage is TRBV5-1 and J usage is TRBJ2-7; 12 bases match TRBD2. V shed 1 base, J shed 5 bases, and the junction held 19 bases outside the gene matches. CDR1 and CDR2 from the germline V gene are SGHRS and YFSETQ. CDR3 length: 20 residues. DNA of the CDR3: TGCGCCAGCAGCTTGCTCGGGGTTGGACTAGCGGGACCCTATTCTGACGAGCAGTACTTC. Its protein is CASSLLGVGLAGPYSDEQYF.

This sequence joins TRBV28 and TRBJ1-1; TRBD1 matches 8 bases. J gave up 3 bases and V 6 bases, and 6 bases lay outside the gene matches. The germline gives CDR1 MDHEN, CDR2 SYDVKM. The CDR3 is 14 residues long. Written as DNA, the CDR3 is TGTGCCAGCAGCCTCAGGGGGCGTTACACTGAAGCTTTCTTT. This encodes CASSLRGRYTEAFF.

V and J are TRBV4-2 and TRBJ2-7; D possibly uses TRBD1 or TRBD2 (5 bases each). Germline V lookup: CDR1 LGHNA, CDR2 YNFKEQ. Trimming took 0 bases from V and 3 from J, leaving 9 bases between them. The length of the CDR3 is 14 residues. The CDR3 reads CASSQDEGFYEQYF. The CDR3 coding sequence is TGTGCCAGCAGCCAAGATGAGGGGTTCTACGAGCAGTACTTC.

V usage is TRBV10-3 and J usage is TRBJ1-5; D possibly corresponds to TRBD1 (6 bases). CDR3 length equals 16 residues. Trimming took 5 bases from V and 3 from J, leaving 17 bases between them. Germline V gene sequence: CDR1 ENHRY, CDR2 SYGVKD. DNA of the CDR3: TGTGCCATCAGTTCCCGGCCGACAGGAGACAATCAGCCCCAGCATTTT. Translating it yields CAISSRPTGDNQPQHF.

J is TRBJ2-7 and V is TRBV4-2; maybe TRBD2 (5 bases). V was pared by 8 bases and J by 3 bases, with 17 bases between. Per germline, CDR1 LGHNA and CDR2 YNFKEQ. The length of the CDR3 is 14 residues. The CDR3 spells CASGPGVGCYEQYF. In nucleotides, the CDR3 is TGTGCCAGCGGCCCCGGGGTCGGCTGCTACGAGCAGTACTTC.

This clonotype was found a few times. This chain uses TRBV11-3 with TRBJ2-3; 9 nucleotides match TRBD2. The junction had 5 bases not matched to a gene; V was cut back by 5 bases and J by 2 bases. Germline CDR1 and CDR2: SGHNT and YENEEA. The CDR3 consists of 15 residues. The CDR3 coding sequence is TGTGCCAGCAGCCAGACTAGCGGCGACACAGATACGCAGTATTTT. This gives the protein CASSQTSGDTDTQYF.

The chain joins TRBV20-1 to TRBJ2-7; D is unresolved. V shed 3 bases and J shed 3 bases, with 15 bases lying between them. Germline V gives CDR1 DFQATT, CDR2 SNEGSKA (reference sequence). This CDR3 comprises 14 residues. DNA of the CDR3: TGCAGTGCTAGTCCGCTTTCGCAAATCTACGAGCAGTACTTC. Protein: CSASPLSQIYEQYF.